A single sample gave rise to the 30 T cell receptor beta chains below, sequenced in a study of T-cell reconstitution after alpha-beta-depleted transplantation in children (TCRdb year 2016). Receptor libraries were prepared by PCR. The sequencing machine was an Illumina HiSeq 2500. To normalize quantification of the TCRbeta repertoire, the TCR libraries were built with molecular barcoding that relied on unique molecular identifiers. TCRdb trimmed the raw reads at Q25, called clones with MiXCR and kept productive beta chains. Every distinct CDR3 protein forms one entry, paired with its most common genes and DNA. The sample table records about 610,000 distinct CDR3 sequences; about 10% of these occur just once. The ten largest clones add up to roughly 4% of the sample. Sequenced material: PBMCs from the stem cell graft donor, taken from the stem cell graft. Receptors originate from a human donor who donated a stem cell graft to a child with acute myeloid leukemia.

This chain links TRBV29-1 with TRBJ2-1; D is perhaps TRBD1 or TRBD2 (5 bases each). This CDR3 region has 13 residues. Germline V gives CDR1 SQVTM, CDR2 ANQGSEA. The germline V and J ends were trimmed by 5 bases and 4 bases, with 12 bases remaining between them. The chain's CDR3 is CSVPGPPYNEQFF. The CDR3 region has the DNA TGCAGCGTTCCGGGACCGCCTTACAATGAGCAGTTCTTC.

This clonotype came up many times. This rearrangement joins TRBV7-2 to TRBJ1-5, with TRBD1 matching 8 bases. J gave up 0 bases and V 5 bases, and 3 bases lay outside the gene matches. This CDR3 is 15 amino acids long. Germline values: CDR1 SGHTA, CDR2 FQGNSA. Here the CDR3 DNA reads TGTGCCAGCAGCCTGGACAGGGCTAGCAATCAGCCCCAGCATTTT. Encoded protein: CASSLDRASNQPQHF.

The chain links TRBV19 to TRBJ2-1; 7 bases align to TRBD2. Germline lookup yields CDR1 LNHDA and CDR2 SQIVND (reference sequence). The CDR3 extends over 15 amino acids. J gave up 6 bases and V 5 bases, and 10 bases lay outside the gene matches. This CDR3 reads CASSLTSVGFNEQFF. CDR3 coding DNA: TGTGCCAGTAGTCTCACTAGCGTGGGGTTCAATGAGCAGTTCTTC. Together with reference TRBV19 and TRBJ2-1, the CDR3 gives the full variable domain: DGGITQSPKYLFRKEGQNVTLSCEQNLNHDAMYWYRQDPGQGLRLIYYSQIVNDFQKGDIAEGYSVSREKKESFPLTVTSAQKNPTAFYLCASSLTSVGFNEQFFGPGTRLTVL.

This clonotype was found a few times. The rearrangement links TRBV14 to TRBJ1-1, with unresolved D. Looked up from germline, CDR1 is SGHDN and CDR2 is FVKESK. The CDR3 is made up of 12 amino acids. V was pared by 0 bases and J by 11 bases, with 10 bases between. CDR3 sequence reads: CASSQDMGSAFF. CDR3 nucleotides: TGTGCCAGCAGCCAAGATATGGGGAGTGCTTTCTTT.

This clonotype appeared a single time. Possible read error: a much larger clone is one base away. The chain combines TRBV20-1 with TRBJ2-1; either TRBD1 or TRBD2 may fit D (5 bases each). Germline V lookup: CDR1 DFQATT, CDR2 SNEGSKA (reference sequence). The CDR3 loop spans 13 amino acids. CDR3 nucleotides: TGCAGCTGGTGGGGCTGGGACCGAAATGAGCAGTTCTTC. Amino acids: CSWWGWDRNEQFF.

A remark on this clonotype: This may arise from a read error, as a much more abundant clone is one base away. The rearrangement uses TRBV15 and TRBJ2-4; TRBD1 might be the D (6 bases). CDR1 LNHNV and CDR2 YYDKDF come from the germline V gene (reference sequence). The CDR3 spans 15 residues. The CDR3 here is CATIRDQGMGNIQYF. The CDR3 DNA reads as TGTGCCACCATCAGAGACCAGGGGATGGGGAACATTCAGTACTTC. Drawing the rest from reference TRBV15 and TRBJ2-4, the complete variable domain is DAMVIQNPRYQVTQFGKPVTLSCSQTLNHNVMYWYQQKSSQAPKLLFHYYDKDFNNEADTPDNFQSRRPNTSFCFLDIRSPGLGDTAMYLCATIRDQGMGNIQYFGAGTRLSVL.

This chain uses TRBV5-1 with TRBJ2-2, with D possibly TRBD2 on 6 matching bases. CDR3 length: 14 residues. V was pared by 4 bases and J by 2 bases, with 9 bases between. Germline lookup yields CDR1 SGHRS and CDR2 YFSETQ. CDR3 in amino acids: CASSETSNTGELFF. CDR3 nucleotide sequence: TGCGCCAGCAGCGAAACTAGCAACACCGGGGAGCTGTTTTTT. The full variable domain, its missing parts supplied by reference TRBV5-1 and TRBJ2-2, is KAGVTQTPRYLIKTRGQQVTLSCSPISGHRSVSWYQQTPGQGLQFLFEYFSETQRNKGNFPGRFSGRQFSNSRSEMNVSTLELGDSALYLCASSETSNTGELFFGEGSRLTVL.

This clonotype was counted at least ten times. CDR3 in DNA: TGCAGCGTGATGGGGGCAGGGGCGAAGGAAAAACTGTTTTTT. Its translation is CSVMGAGAKEKLFF. The chain couples TRBV29-1 to TRBJ1-4; possible D gene TRBD1, 6 bases. V lost 6 bases and J 8 bases, leaving 19 bases between the germline ends. The germline gives CDR1 SQVTM, CDR2 ANQGSEA. The CDR3 is made up of 14 amino acids.

V gene TRBV9 combines with J gene TRBJ2-7, with 7 bases matching TRBD2. This CDR3 comprises 14 residues. V shed 4 bases and J 3 bases; nucleotides not matched to a gene: 7. The V gene's germline CDR1 is SGDLS and CDR2 YYNGEE. In DNA form, the CDR3 reads TGTGCCAGCAGCCCCCAAGCGGGACTCTACGAGCAGTACTTC. It specifies CASSPQAGLYEQYF. Variable domain in full (rest from reference TRBV9 and TRBJ2-7): DSGVTQTPKHLITATGQRVTLRCSPRSGDLSVYWYQQSLDQGLQFLIQYYNGEERAKGNILERFSAQQFPDLHSELNLSSLELGDSALYFCASSPQAGLYEQYFGPGTRLTVT.

The chain employs TRBV29-1 and TRBJ1-6; D gene unclear. CDR1 is SQVTM, CDR2 ANQGSEA, per germline. The CDR3 spans 14 residues. Trimming shortened V by 6 bases and J by 7 bases, and 16 bases separated the two germline ends. DNA of the CDR3: TGCAGCGTCCGCGAGAATCCGGGGAATTCACCCCTCCACTTT. Encoded protein: CSVRENPGNSPLHF.

This clonotype was observed at least ten times. The V and J genes are TRBV29-1 and TRBJ2-2, with D possibly called TRBD1 or TRBD2 (7 bases each). The CDR3 sequence is 14 residues long. V was clipped by 6 bases and J by 5 bases, with 16 bases between them. Per germline, CDR1 SQVTM and CDR2 ANQGSEA. The CDR3 DNA reads TGCAGCGTACAAGGGGGCGGGAGTACCGGGGAGCTGTTTTTT. It encodes CSVQGGGSTGELFF.

In this sample, this clonotype turned up a few times. This chain joins TRBV12-3 or TRBV12-4 and TRBJ1-5, with 8 bases lining up with TRBD1. V gave up 7 bases and J gave up 0 bases; unmatched junction bases: 11. This CDR3 has 17 amino acids. As DNA, the CDR3 is TGTGCCAGCACCATGGGTGGGACAGGCAGTAGCAATCAGCCCCAGCATTTT. Its protein product is CASTMGGTGSSNQPQHF.

In its sample, this clonotype was seen a few times. The chain links TRBV15 to TRBJ2-7; 8 bases map to TRBD2. CDR1 LNHNV and CDR2 YYDKDF come from the germline V gene (reference sequence). The CDR3 contains 15 residues. V shed 0 bases, J shed 2 bases, and the junction held 3 bases outside the gene matches. In nucleotides, the CDR3 is TGTGCCACCAGCAGAGAATCAGCGGGGGCCTACGAGCAGTACTTC. This sequence encodes CATSRESAGAYEQYF.

This clonotype was counted a few times. This chain connects TRBV12-3 or TRBV12-4 to TRBJ2-5; 7 bases map to TRBD2. The CDR3 runs 14 residues. V trimming: 6 bases; J trimming: 4 bases; junction bases outside the gene matches: 8. CDR3: CASRRSWEGETQYF. CDR3 in DNA: TGTGCCAGCAGGAGAAGCTGGGAGGGAGAGACCCAGTACTTC.

The rearrangement joins TRBV7-2 to TRBJ2-7, with 8 bases fitting TRBD2. Germline V CDR1 and CDR2: SGHTA, FQGNSA. The CDR3 runs 16 residues. The trim removed 2 bases at V and 0 bases at J, leaving 6 bases unmatched. The CDR3 DNA reads TGTGCCAGCAGCTTATTCTTTAGCGGGATCTCCTACGAGCAGTACTTC. Protein sequence: CASSLFFSGISYEQYF.

The gene calls are TRBV7-3 and TRBJ2-6, with D perhaps TRBD1 (6 bases). From germline, CDR1 is SGHTA and CDR2 FQGTGA. The CDR3 is made up of 14 amino acids. V was trimmed by 5 bases and J by 3 bases, leaving 8 bases between them. CDR3 loop: CASSPGDGANVLTF. CDR3 nucleotide sequence: TGTGCCAGCAGCCCAGGGGATGGGGCCAACGTCCTGACTTTC. Looking up the rest from reference TRBV7-3 and TRBJ2-6 gives the full variable domain: GAGVSQTPSNKVTEKGKYVELRCDPISGHTALYWYRQSLGQGPEFLIYFQGTGAADDSGLPNDRFFAVRPEGSVSTLKIQRTERGDSAVYLCASSPGDGANVLTFGAGSRLTVL.

J is TRBJ2-4 and V is TRBV20-1, with TRBD1 matching 7 bases. Germline V lookup: CDR1 DFQATT, CDR2 SNEGSKA (reference sequence). Trimming cost V 4 bases and J 2 bases; bases outside gene matches: 5. The CDR3 contains 14 residues. CDR3 sequence (DNA): TGCAGTGCTATGGAGACAGGGTCCAAAAACATTCAGTACTTC. It encodes CSAMETGSKNIQYF.

This clonotype was counted at least ten times. This chain connects TRBV12-3 or TRBV12-4 to TRBJ1-4; weak D call: TRBD1 (6 bases). V dropped 8 bases and J dropped 5 bases, with 15 bases sitting between them. There are 14 residues in the CDR3. CDR3 nucleotides: TGTGCCAGCGGGCGGGGGACACTGAATGAAAAACTGTTTTTT. It yields the protein CASGRGTLNEKLFF.

This clonotype was counted ten times or more. The chain couples TRBV9 to TRBJ2-3, with 13 nucleotides matching TRBD2. The CDR3 runs to 15 residues. CDR1 and CDR2 from the germline V gene are SGDLS and YYNGEE. The V segment lost 5 bases and the J segment 7 bases; nucleotides outside the gene matches: 7. CDR3 in amino acids: CASSLLAGGRYTQYF. The CDR3 DNA reads as TGTGCCAGCAGTCTACTAGCGGGAGGGCGATATACGCAGTATTTT.

J is TRBJ2-7 and V is TRBV28; 14 bases are a match to TRBD2. This CDR3 has 16 amino acids. Germline V CDR1 and CDR2: MDHEN, SYDVKM. Trimming took 5 bases from V and 2 from J; bases not matched to a gene: 5. The CDR3 region has the DNA TGTGCCAGCAGTCGACTAGCGGGAGGGAGGGCCTACGAGCAGTACTTC. It translates to CASSRLAGGRAYEQYF. The variable domain in full, completed from reference TRBV28 and TRBJ2-7, reads DVKVTQSSRYLVKRTGEKVFLECVQDMDHENMFWYRQDPGLGLRLIYFSYDVKMKEKGDIPEGYSVSREKKERFSLILESASTNQTSMYLCASSRLAGGRAYEQYFGPGTRLTVT.

The V gene is TRBV10-3, the J gene TRBJ1-5; D ambiguous. The CDR3 covers 15 residues. Germline CDR1 is ENHRY and CDR2 is SYGVKD. V was trimmed by 3 bases and J by 2 bases, leaving 11 bases between them. CDR3 coding DNA: TGTGCCATCAGTGACCCCTTTTTGGGCAATCAGCCCCAGCATTTT. As protein: CAISDPFLGNQPQHF.

This clonotype has a handful of counts. The rearrangement joins TRBV12-3 or TRBV12-4 to TRBJ2-7, with TRBD1 matching over 7 bases. CDR3 length: 13 residues. V dropped 5 bases and J dropped 5; count of bases not matched to a gene: 6. The CDR3 here is CASSTTGSNEQYF. The CDR3 DNA follows: TGTGCCAGCAGTACGACAGGGAGCAACGAGCAGTACTTC.

This clonotype was detected a few times. The chain links TRBV30 to TRBJ1-1; D unresolved. This CDR3 is built from 15 residues. The germline gives CDR1 GTSNPN, CDR2 SVGIG (reference sequence). Deletions cut 4 bases from V and 0 bases from J, with 15 bases between. The CDR3 region is CAWKTGVAMNTEAFF. The CDR3 DNA reads TGTGCCTGGAAGACGGGTGTAGCTATGAACACTGAAGCTTTCTTT.

This clonotype was counted many times. The gene calls are TRBV20-1 and TRBJ2-1; no clear D. CDR1 is DFQATT, CDR2 SNEGSKA, per germline (reference sequence). V dropped 2 bases and J dropped 0 bases, with 14 bases sitting between them. The CDR3 consists of 16 residues. The CDR3 sequence: CSARHFRASSYNEQFF. For the CDR3, the DNA is TGCAGTGCTAGACATTTCCGGGCTAGCTCCTACAATGAGCAGTTCTTC.

The chain combines TRBV6-1 with TRBJ2-5, with D perhaps being TRBD1 or TRBD2 (5 bases each). The CDR3 spans 12 residues. CDR1 and CDR2 from the germline V gene are MNHNS and SASEGT. Trimming took 8 bases from V and 7 from J, leaving 14 bases between them. The CDR3 DNA reads TGTGCCAGCGGCTTCGATGGGGGGACCCAGTACTTC. Its protein is CASGFDGGTQYF.

The table lists this clonotype with many counts. The V gene is TRBV7-6, the J gene TRBJ2-2; D is unresolved. Trimming removed 3 bases at V and 0 bases at J, with 2 bases between. This CDR3 has 13 amino acids. Germline loops: CDR1 SGHVS, CDR2 FNYEAQ. The CDR3 reads CASSFSNTGELFF. As DNA, the CDR3 is TGTGCCAGCAGCTTTTCGAACACCGGGGAGCTGTTTTTT.

This clonotype has ten or more counts. The chain carries TRBV20-1 and TRBJ2-5; TRBD2 aligns across 12 bases. The CDR3 loop spans 15 amino acids. Germline CDR1 reads DFQATT; CDR2 reads SNEGSKA (reference sequence). V was clipped by 6 bases and J by 5 bases; unmatched bases: 10. Here the CDR3 DNA reads TGCAGTGCAGAACTAGCGGGAGGTGTGAGGGAGACCCAGTACTTC. It yields the protein CSAELAGGVRETQYF.

This clonotype has at least ten counts. This chain uses TRBV12-3 or TRBV12-4 with TRBJ2-3; TRBD2 matches 10 bases. J gave up 5 bases and V 4 bases, and 6 bases lay outside the gene matches. CDR3 length equals 15 residues. DNA for the CDR3: TGTGCCAGCAGTTCCCTAGCGGGAGCGGTAGATACGCAGTATTTT. It codes for CASSSLAGAVDTQYF.

The sample holds a few counts of this clonotype. This chain links TRBV7-9 with TRBJ2-7; 7 bases align to TRBD1. Germline assignment: CDR1 SEHNR and CDR2 FQNEAQ (reference sequence). The CDR3 is 14 amino acids. V shed 5 bases and J 6 bases; nucleotides not matched to a gene: 10. The CDR3 here is CASSGSRGIGEQYF. The CDR3 coding sequence is TGTGCCAGCAGCGGGTCCAGGGGGATTGGCGAGCAGTACTTC.

This clonotype was seen a few times. V usage is TRBV7-2 and J usage is TRBJ2-1; either TRBD1 or TRBD2 may supply D (6 bases each). The V and J ends lost 5 bases and 0 bases respectively, with 17 bases between them. There are 17 residues in the CDR3. Germline loops: CDR1 SGHTA, CDR2 FQGNSA. CDR3 DNA sequence: TGTGCCAGCAGCGGGGGGCGCGGCCTGAGCTCCTACAATGAGCAGTTCTTC. Encoded protein: CASSGGRGLSSYNEQFF.